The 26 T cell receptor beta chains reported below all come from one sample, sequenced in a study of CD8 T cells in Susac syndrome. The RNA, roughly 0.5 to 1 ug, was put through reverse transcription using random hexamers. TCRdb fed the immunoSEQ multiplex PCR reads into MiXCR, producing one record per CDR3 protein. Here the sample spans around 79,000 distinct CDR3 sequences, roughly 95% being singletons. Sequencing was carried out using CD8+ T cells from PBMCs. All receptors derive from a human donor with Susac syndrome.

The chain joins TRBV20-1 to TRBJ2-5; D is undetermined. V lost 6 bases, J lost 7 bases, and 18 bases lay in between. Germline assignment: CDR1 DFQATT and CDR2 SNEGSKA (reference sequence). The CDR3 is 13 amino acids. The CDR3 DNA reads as TGCAGTGCCCCGGGCCAAAAAAAGGGGACCCAGTACTTC. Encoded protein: CSAPGQKKGTQYF.

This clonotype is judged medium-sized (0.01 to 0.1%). The CDR3 protein is CASSEEPGLYGYTF. The CDR3 DNA reads as TGTGCCAGCAGTGAGGAGCCCGGGTTGTATGGCTACACCTTC. The rearrangement joins TRBV2 to TRBJ1-2; no definite D call. Germline V gives CDR1 SNHLY, CDR2 FYNNEI. CDR3 length: 14 amino acids. Trimming pared 3 bases from V and 5 bases from J, leaving 13 bases between.

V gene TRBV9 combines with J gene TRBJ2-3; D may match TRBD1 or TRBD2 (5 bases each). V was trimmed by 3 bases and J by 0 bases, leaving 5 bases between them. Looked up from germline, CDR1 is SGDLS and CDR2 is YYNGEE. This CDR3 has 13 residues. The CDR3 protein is CASSGGSTDTQYF. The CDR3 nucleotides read TGTGCCAGCAGCGGGGGGAGCACAGATACGCAGTATTTT.

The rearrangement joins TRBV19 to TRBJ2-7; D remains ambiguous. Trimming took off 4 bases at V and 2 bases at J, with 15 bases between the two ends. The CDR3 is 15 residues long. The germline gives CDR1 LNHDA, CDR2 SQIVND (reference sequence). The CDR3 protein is CASSTSGPGAYEQYF. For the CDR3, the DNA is TGTGCCAGTAGTACCTCGGGCCCCGGCGCCTACGAGCAGTACTTC.

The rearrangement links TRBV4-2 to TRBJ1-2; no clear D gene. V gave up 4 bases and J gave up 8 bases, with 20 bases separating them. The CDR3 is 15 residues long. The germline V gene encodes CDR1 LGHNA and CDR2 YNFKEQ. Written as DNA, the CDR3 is TGTGCCAGCAGCCGAAAAACGGATCCCAAGGGCGGCTACACCTTC. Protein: CASSRKTDPKGGYTF.

DNA for the CDR3: TGTGCCAGCAATAGGGGGGGAGGTGGGTTCTTC. Residues: CASNRGGGGFF. This chain connects TRBV6-6 to TRBJ2-1, with D possibly being TRBD2 (7 bases). V shed 7 bases and J shed 15 bases, with 16 bases lying between them. CDR3 length equals 11 residues. CDR1 is MNHNY, CDR2 SVGAGI, per germline (reference sequence).

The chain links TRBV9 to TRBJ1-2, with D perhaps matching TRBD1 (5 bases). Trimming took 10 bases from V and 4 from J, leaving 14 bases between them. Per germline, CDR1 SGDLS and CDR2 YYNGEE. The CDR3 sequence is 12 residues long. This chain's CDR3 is CAGTQGVYGYTF. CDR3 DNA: TGTGCCGGCACCCAGGGCGTCTATGGCTACACCTTC.

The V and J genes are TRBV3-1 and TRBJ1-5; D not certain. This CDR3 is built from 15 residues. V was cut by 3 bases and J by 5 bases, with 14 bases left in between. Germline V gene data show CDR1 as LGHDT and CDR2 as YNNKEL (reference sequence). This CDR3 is CASSQAGRADQPQHF. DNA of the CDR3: TGTGCCAGCAGCCAGGCCGGGAGGGCTGATCAGCCCCAGCATTTT.

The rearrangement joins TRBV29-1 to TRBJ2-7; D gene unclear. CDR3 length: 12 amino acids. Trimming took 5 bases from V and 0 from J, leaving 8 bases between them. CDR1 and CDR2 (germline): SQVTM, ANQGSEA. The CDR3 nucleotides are TGCAGCGTTTCAGGTCCCTCCTACGAGCAGTACTTC. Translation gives CSVSGPSYEQYF.

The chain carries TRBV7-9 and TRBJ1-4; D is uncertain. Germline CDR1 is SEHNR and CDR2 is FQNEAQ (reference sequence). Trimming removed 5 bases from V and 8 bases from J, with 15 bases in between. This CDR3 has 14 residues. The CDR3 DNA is TGTGCCAGCAGCCTCGATCCGGCGAAGGAAAAACTGTTTTTT. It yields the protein CASSLDPAKEKLFF.

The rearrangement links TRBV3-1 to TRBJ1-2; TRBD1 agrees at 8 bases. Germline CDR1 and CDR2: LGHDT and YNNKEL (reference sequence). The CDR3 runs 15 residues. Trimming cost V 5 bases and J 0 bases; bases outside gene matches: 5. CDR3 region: CASSYDRGANYGYTF. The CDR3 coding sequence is TGTGCCAGCAGCTATGACAGGGGAGCTAACTATGGCTACACCTTC.

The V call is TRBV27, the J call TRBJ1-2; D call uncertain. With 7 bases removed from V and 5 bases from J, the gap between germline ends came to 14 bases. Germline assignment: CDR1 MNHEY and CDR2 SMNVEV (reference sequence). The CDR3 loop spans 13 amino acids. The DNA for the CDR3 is TGTGCCAGCAAGGCAGGAAGCTCATATGGCTACACCTTC. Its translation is CASKAGSSYGYTF.

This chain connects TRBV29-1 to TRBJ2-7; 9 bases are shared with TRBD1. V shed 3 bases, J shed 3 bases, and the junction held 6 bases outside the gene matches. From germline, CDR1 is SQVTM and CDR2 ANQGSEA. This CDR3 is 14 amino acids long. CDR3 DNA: TGCAGCGTTGAGGGGACAGGGTTAAACTACGAGCAGTACTTC. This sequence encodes CSVEGTGLNYEQYF.

CDR3: CASNPRGTGDGNEQFF. CDR3 bases: TGTGCCAGCAACCCTAGGGGGACAGGGGACGGGAATGAGCAGTTCTTC. The chain recombines TRBV27 with TRBJ2-1; TRBD1 matches at 10 bases. The germline gives CDR1 MNHEY, CDR2 SMNVEV (reference sequence). J was trimmed by 7 bases and V by 7 bases; bases with no gene match: 13. The CDR3 loop spans 16 amino acids.

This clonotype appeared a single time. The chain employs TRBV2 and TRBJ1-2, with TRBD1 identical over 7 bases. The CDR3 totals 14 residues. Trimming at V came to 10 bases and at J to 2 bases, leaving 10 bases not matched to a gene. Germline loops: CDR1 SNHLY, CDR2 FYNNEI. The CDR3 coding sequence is TGTGCCACACGACAGGGAGGGGGCAACTATGGCTACACCTTC. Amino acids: CATRQGGGNYGYTF.

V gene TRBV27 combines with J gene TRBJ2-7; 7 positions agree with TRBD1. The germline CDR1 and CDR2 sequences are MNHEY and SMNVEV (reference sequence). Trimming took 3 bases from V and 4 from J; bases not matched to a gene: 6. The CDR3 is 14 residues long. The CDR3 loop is CASSFGTAPYEQYF. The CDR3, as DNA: TGTGCCAGCAGTTTCGGGACAGCTCCTTACGAGCAGTACTTC.

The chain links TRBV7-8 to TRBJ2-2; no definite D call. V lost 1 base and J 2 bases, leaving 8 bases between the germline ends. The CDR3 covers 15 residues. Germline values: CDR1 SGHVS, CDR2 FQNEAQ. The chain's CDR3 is CASSLGPGNTGELFF. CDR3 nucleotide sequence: TGTGCCAGCAGCTTAGGTCCAGGAAACACCGGGGAGCTGTTTTTT.

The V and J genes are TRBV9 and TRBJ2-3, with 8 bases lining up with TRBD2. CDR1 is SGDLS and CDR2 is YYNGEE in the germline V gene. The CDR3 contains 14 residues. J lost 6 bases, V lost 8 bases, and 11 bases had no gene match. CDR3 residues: CASTGTRLPDTQYF. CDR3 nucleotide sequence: TGTGCCAGTACCGGGACTAGGCTTCCCGATACGCAGTATTTT. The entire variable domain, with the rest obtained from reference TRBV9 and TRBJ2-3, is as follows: DSGVTQTPKHLITATGQRVTLRCSPRSGDLSVYWYQQSLDQGLQFLIQYYNGEERAKGNILERFSAQQFPDLHSELNLSSLELGDSALYFCASTGTRLPDTQYFGPGTRLTVL.

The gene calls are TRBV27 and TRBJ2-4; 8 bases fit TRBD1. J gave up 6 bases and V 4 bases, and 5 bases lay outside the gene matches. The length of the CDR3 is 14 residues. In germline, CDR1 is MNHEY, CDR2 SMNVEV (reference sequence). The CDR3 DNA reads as TGTGCCAGCAGTTATGGACAGGGAGGAAACATTCAGTACTTC. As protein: CASSYGQGGNIQYF.

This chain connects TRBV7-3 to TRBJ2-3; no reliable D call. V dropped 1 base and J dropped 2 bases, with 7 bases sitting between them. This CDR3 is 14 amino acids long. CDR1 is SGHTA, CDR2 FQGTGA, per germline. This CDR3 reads CASSLSGITDTQYF. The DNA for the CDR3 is TGTGCCAGCAGCTTAAGTGGAATCACAGATACGCAGTATTTT.

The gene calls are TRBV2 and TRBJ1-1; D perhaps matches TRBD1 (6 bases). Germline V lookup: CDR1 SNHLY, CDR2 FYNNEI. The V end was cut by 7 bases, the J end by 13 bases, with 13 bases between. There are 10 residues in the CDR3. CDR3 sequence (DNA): TGTGCCAGCAAGGTCAGGGGAGATTTCTTT. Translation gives CASKVRGDFF.

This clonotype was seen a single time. The CDR3 loop is CASSLAYPSYNSPLHF. The CDR3 coding sequence is TGTGCCAGCAGCTTGGCTTATCCCTCCTATAATTCACCCCTCCACTTT. This rearrangement joins TRBV5-6 to TRBJ1-6, with no clear D. Trimming took 0 bases from V and 0 from J, leaving 7 bases between them. The germline V gene has CDR1 SGHDT and CDR2 YYEEEE. This CDR3 has 16 amino acids.

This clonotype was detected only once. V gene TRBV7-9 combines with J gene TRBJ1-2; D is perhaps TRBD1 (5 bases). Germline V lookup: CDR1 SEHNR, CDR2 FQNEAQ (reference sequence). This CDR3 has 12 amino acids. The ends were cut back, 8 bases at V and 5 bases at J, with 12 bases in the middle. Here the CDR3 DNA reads TGTGCCAGCGGCGGGGGGAGTTATGGCTACACCTTC. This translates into CASGGGSYGYTF. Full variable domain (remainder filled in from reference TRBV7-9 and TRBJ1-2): DTGVSQNPRHKITKRGQNVTFRCDPISEHNRLYWYRQTLGQGPEFLTYFQNEAQLEKSRLLSDRFSAERPKGSFSTLEIQRTEQGDSAMYLCASGGGSYGYTFGSGTRLTVV.

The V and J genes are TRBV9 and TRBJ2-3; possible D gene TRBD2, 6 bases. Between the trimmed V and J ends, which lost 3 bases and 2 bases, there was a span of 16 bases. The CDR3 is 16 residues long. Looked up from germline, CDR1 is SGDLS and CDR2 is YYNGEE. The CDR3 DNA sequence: TGTGCCAGCAGCGCGGAGGGACGGGGTTTCACAGATACGCAGTATTTT. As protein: CASSAEGRGFTDTQYF.

CDR3 loop: CASSSTGSYEQYF. In DNA form, the CDR3 reads TGCGCCAGCAGCTCAACAGGCTCCTACGAGCAGTACTTC. The chain recombines TRBV5-1 with TRBJ2-7; D possibly corresponds to TRBD1 (5 bases). Trimming stripped 3 bases from V and 0 bases from J, with 7 bases between. The germline V gene encodes CDR1 SGHRS and CDR2 YFSETQ. This CDR3 spans 13 amino acids.

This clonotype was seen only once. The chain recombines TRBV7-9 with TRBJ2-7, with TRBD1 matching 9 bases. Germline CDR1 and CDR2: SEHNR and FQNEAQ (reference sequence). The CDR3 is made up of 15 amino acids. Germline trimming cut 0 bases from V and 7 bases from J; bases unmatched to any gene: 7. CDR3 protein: CASSLAPGQGWEQYF. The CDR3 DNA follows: TGTGCCAGCAGCTTAGCCCCGGGACAGGGTTGGGAGCAGTACTTC.